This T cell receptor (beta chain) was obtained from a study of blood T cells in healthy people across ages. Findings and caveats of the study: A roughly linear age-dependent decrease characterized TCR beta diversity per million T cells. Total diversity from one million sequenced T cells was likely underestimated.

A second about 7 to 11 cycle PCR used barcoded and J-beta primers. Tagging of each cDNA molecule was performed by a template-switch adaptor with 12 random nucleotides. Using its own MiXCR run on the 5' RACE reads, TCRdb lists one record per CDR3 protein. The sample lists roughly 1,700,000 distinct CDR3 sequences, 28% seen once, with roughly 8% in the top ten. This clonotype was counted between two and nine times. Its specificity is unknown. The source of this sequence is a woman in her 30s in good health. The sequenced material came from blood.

The CDR3 loop reads CASSPGTGYSPLHF. For the CDR3, the DNA is TGCGCCAGCAGCCCCGGGACAGGGTACTCACCCCTCCACTTT. The chain joins TRBV5-1 to TRBJ1-6, with 9 bases aligning to TRBD1. V dropped 4 bases and J dropped 10; count of bases not matched to a gene: 6. The CDR3 sequence is 14 residues long. Germline V gives CDR1 SGHRS, CDR2 YFSETQ.